This TCR beta chain was obtained from a study of T cell responses to AZD1222 COVID-19 vaccine. Study results and caveats: It should be noted that donors were predominantly white British and more often female, and clonal diversity was possibly underestimated. Seropositive AZD1222 recipients at baseline numbered only five or six.

With 5 bases removed from V and 0 bases from J, the gap between germline ends came to 5 bases. This CDR3 is 12 amino acids long. Per the germline V gene, CDR1 is LNHNV and CDR2 is YYDKDF (reference sequence). Assay: immunoSEQ multiplex PCR; the TCRdb copy retains only in-frame clones and omits some. The sample gives about 270,000 clones, roughly 93% of which show up once; 0.5% to 0.65% is in the top ten. In regard to this clone: Its antigen is as yet unknown.

This chain connects TRBV15 to TRBJ2-7, with D uncertain. This sample comprised peripheral blood, obtained 28 days after the second AZD1222 dose. The clonotype was recovered from an adult who received the AZD1222 COVID-19 vaccine. In DNA, the CDR3 is TGTGCCACCAGCGACTTCTCCTACGAGCAGTACTTC. Protein: CATSDFSYEQYF. The full variable domain, in which reference TRBV15 and TRBJ2-7 provide the parts outside the CDR3, is DAMVIQNPRYQVTQFGKPVTLSCSQTLNHNVMYWYQQKSSQAPKLLFHYYDKDFNNEADTPDNFQSRRPNTSFCFLDIRSPGLGDTAMYLCATSDFSYEQYFGPGTRLTVT.